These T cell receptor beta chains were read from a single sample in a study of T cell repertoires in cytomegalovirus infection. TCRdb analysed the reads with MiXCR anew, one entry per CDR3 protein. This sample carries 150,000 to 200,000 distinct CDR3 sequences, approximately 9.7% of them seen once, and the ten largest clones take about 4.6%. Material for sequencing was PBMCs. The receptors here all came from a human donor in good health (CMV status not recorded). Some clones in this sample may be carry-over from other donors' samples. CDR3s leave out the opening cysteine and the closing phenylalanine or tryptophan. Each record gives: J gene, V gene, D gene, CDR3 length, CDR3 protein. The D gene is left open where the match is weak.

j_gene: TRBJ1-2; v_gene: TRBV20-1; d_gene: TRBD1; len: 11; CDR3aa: SVPGQALYGYT
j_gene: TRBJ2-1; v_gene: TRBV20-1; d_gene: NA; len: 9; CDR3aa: SAGFRVEQF
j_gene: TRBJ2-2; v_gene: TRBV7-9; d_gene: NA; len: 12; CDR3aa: ASSLQPSTGELF
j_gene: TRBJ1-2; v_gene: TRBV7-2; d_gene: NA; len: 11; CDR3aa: ASTLPGYYGYT
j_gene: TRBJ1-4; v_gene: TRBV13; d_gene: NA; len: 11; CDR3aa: ASSLAGDEKLF
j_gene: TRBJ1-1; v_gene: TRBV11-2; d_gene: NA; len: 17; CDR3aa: ASSPGLSGAVGLRTEAF
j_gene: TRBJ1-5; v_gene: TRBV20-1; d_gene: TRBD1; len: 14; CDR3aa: SAQHFGTGDNQPQH
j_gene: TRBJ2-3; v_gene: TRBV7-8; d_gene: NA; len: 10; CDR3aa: ASSRREDTQY
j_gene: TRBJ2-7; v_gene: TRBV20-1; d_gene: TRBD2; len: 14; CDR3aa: SAPIPSGLAGGEQY
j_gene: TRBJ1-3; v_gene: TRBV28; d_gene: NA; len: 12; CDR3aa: ASSFRGTGNTIY
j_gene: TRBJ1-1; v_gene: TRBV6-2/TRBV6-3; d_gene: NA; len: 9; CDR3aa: ASRSGYEAF
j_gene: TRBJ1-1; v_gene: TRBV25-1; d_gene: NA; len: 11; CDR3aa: ASSEYGTDEAF
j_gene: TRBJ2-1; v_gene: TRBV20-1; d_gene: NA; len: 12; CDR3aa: SAFYLYQGNERF
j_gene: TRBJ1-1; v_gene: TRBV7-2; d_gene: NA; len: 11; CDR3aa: ASSLKGGGEAF
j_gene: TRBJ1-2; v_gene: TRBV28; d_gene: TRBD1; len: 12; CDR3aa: ASSPGTGDYGYT
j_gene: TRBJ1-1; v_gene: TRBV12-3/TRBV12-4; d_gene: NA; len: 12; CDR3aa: ASRPTGVNTEAF
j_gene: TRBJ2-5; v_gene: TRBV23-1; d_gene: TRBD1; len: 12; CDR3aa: ASSPRTGLETQY
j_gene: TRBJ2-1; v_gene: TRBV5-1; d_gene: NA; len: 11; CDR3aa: ASSSLYNNEQF
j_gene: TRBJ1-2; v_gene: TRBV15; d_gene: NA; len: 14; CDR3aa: ATSPDMGLGASGYT
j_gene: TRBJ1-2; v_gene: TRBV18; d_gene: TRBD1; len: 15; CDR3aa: ASSLTSGTGVNYGYT
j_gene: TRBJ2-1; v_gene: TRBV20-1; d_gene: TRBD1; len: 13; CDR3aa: SANRGQILYNEQF
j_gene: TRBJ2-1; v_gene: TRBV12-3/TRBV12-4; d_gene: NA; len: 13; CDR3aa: ASSLLVSSYNEQF
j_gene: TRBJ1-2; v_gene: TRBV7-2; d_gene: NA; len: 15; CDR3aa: ASSLLSVGRSNYGYT
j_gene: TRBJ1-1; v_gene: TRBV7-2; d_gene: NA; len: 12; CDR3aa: ASSSSDRNTEAF
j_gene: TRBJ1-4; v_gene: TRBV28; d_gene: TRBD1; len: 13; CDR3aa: ASSFAGQGNEKLF
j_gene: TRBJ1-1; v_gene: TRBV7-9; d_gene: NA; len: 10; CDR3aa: ASSLDPALAF
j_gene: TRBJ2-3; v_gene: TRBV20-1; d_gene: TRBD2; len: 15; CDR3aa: SARDSGLAASTDTQY
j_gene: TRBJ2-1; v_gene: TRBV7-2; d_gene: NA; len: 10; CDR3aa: ASSHRAREQF
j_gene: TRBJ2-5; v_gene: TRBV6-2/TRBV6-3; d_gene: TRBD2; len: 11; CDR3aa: ATSGGAWETQY
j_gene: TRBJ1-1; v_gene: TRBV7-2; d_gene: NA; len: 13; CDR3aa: ASSWGSETPREAF
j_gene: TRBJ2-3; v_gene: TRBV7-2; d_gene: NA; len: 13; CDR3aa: ASSLSFGDTDTQY
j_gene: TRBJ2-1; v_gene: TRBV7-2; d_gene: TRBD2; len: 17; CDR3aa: ASSLIGTSGVSSYNEQF
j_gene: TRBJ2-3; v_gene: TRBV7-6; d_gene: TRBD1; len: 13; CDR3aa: ASSFKTGHTDTQY
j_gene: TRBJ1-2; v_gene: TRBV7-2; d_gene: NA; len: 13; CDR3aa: ARSLGDRINYGYT
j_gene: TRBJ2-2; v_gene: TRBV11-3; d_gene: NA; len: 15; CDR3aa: ASSYAGGTANTGELF
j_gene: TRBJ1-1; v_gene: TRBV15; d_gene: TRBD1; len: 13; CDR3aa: ATSRDQGGNTEAF
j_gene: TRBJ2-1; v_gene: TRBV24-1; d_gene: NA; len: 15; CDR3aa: ATSDPRTGLGSNEQF
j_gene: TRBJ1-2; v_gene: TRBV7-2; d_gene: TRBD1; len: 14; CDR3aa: ASSRGSRGPNYGYT
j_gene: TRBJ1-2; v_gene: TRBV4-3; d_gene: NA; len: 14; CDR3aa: ASSQNRQDSNYGYT
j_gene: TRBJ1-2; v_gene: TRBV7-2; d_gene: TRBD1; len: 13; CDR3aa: ASSFYRGQNYGYT
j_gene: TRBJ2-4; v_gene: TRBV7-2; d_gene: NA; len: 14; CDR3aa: ASSRDLLEAKNIQY
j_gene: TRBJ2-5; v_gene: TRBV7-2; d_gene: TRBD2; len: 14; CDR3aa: ASSNPGLAGVETQY
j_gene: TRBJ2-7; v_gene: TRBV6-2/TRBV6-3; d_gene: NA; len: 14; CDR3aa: ASRPAFAGTSYEQY
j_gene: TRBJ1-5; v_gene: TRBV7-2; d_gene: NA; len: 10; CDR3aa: ASSPPVGPQH
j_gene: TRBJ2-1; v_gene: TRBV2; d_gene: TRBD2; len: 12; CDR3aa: ASSRTSGVDEQF
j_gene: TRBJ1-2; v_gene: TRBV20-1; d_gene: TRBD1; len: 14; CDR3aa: SARLPLTGAYYGYT